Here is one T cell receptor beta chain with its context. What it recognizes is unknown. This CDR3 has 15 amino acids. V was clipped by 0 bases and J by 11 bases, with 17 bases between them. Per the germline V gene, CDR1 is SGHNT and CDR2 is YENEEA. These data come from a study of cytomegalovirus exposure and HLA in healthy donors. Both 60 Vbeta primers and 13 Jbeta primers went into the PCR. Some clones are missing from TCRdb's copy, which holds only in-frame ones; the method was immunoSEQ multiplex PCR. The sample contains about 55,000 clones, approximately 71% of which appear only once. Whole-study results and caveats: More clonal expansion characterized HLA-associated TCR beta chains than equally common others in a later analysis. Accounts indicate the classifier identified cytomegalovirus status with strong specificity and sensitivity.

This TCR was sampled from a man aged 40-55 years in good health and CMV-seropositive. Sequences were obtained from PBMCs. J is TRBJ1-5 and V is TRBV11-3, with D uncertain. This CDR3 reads CASSLEVGESTSQHF. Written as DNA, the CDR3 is TGTGCCAGCAGCTTAGAAGTCGGAGAGTCAACGTCCCAGCATTTT.